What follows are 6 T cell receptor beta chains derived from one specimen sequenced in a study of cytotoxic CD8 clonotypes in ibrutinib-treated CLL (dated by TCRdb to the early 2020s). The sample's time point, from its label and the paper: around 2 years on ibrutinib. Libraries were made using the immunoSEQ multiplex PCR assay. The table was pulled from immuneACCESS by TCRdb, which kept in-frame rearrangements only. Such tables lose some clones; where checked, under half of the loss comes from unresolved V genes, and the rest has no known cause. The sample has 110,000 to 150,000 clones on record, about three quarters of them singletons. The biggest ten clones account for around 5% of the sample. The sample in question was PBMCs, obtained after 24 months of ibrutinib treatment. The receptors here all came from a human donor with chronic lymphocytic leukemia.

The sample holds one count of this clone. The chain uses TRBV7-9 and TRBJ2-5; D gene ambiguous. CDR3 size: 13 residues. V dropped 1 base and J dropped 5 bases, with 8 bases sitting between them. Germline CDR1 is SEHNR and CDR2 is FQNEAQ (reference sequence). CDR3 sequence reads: CASSLVGRETQYF. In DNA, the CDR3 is TGTGCCAGCAGCTTAGTTGGTCGGGAGACCCAGTACTTC.

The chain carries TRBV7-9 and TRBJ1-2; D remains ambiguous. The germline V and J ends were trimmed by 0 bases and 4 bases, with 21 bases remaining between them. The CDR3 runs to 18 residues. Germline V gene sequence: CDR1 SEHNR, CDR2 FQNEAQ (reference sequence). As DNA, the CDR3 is TGTGCCAGCAGCTTAGCGCCGGTCCGGTTCCCAACCCCCTATGGCTACACCTTC. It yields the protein CASSLAPVRFPTPYGYTF. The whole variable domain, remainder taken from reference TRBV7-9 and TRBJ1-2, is DTGVSQNPRHKITKRGQNVTFRCDPISEHNRLYWYRQTLGQGPEFLTYFQNEAQLEKSRLLSDRFSAERPKGSFSTLEIQRTEQGDSAMYLCASSLAPVRFPTPYGYTFGSGTRLTVV.

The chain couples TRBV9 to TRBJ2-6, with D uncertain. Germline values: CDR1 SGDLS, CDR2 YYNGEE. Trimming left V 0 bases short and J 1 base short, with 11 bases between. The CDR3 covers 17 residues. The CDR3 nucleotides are TGTGCCAGCAGCGTAGGACCCTGGTTTTCTGGGGCCAACGTCCTGACTTTC. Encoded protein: CASSVGPWFSGANVLTF.

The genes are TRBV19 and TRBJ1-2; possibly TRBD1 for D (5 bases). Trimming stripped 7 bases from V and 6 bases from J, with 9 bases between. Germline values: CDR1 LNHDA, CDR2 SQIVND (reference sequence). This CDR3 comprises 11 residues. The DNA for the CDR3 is TGTGCCAGTAACGCGGGACATGGCTACACCTTC. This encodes CASNAGHGYTF.

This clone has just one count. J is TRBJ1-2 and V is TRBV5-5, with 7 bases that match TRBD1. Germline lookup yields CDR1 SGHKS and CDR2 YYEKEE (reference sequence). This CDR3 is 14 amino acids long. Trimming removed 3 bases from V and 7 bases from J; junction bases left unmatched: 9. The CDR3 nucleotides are TGTGCCAGCAGCTCAGAAACAGGGGTTGGTGGCTACACCTTC. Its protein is CASSSETGVGGYTF.

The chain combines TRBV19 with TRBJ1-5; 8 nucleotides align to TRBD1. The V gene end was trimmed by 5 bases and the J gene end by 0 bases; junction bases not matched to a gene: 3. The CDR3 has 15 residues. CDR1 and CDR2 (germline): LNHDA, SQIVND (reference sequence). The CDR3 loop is CASSSGGLSNQPQHF. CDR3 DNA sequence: TGTGCCAGTAGTTCAGGGGGCCTTAGCAATCAGCCCCAGCATTTT.